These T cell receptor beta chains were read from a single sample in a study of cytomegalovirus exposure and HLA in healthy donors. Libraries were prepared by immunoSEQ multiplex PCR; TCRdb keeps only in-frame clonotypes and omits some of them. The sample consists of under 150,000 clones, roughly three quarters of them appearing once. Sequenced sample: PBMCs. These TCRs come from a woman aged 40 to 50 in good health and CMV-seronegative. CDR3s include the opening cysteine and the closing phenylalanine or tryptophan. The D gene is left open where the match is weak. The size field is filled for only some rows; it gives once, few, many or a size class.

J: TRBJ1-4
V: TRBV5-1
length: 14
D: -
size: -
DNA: TGCGCCAGCAGGGCCTCGGCAGGGCCCGAAAAACTGTTTTTT
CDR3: CASRASAGPEKLFF

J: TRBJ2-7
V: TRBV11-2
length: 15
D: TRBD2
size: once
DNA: TGTGCCAGCAGCTGGACTAGCGGGAGGAATCTTGAGCAGTACTTC
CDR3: CASSWTSGRNLEQYF

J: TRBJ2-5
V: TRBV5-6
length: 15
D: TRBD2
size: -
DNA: TGTGCCAGCAGCCCGCGGTGGGGGGGACAAGAGACCCAGTACTTC
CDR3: CASSPRWGGQETQYF

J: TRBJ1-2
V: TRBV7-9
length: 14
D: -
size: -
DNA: TGTGCCAGCAGCTTAGAGGGCGGGGGCCATGGCTACACCTTC
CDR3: CASSLEGGGHGYTF

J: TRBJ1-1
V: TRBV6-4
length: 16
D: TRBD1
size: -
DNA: TGTGCCAGCCGCCGACAGGGTTTTTTGTCGAACACTGAAGCTTTCTTT
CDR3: CASRRQGFLSNTEAFF

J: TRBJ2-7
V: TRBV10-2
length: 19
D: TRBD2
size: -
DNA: TGCGCCAGCAGTGAGTTTACGGAAATTGGAGCGGGAGGTTACTACGAGCAGTACTTC
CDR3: CASSEFTEIGAGGYYEQYF

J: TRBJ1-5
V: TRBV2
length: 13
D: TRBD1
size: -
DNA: TGTGCCAGCGACAGGGAAGATGGACAGCCCCAGCATTTT
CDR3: CASDREDGQPQHF

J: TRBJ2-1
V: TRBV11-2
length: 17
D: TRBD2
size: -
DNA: TGTGCCAGCAGCTTATCGTTTGAGCGGGGGGGCCTGGATGAGCAGTTCTTC
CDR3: CASSLSFERGGLDEQFF

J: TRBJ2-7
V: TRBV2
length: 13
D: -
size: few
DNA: TGTGCCAGCGGCCGTGAGGGTGCGTACGAGCAGTACTTC
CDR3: CASGREGAYEQYF

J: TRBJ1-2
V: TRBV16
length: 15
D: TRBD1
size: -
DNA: TGTGCCAGCAGCCAACTTAGGACAGGTACCTATGGCTACACCTTC
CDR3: CASSQLRTGTYGYTF

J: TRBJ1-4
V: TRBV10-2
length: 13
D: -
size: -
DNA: TGCGCCAGCAGTGAGAGCTCCTCTGAAAAACTGTTTTTT
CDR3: CASSESSSEKLFF

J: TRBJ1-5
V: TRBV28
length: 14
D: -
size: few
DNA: TGTGCCAGCAGTTCCCGCAGGCGAAATCAGCCCCAGCATTTT
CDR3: CASSSRRRNQPQHF

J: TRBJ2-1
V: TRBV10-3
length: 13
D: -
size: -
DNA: TGTGCCACCGAGGTTGTTCGGGGTAATGAGCAGTTCTTC
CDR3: CATEVVRGNEQFF

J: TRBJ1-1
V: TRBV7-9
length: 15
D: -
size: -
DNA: TGTTCCAGCAGCTTAGGGAAAGGTCCTACGGGTGAAGCTTTCTTT
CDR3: CSSSLGKGPTGEAFF

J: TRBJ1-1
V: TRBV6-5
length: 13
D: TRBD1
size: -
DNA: TGTGCCAGCACCCAACAGGGGTGGACTGAAGCTTTCTTT
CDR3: CASTQQGWTEAFF

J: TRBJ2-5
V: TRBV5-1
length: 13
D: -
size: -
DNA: TGCGCCAGCAGCATTGACAGCAGGGAGACCCAGTACTTC
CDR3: CASSIDSRETQYF

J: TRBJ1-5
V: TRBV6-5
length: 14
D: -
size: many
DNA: TGTGCCAGCAGTCCCCACAGGGGCAATCAGCCCCAGCATTTT
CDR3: CASSPHRGNQPQHF

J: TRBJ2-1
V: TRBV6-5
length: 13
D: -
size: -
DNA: TGTGCCAGCAGTTACTCTCTACCCAATGAGCAGTTCTTC
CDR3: CASSYSLPNEQFF

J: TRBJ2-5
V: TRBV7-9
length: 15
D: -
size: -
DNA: TGTGCCACCGGGGGGCAGGTGACAACCCAAGAGACCCAGTACTTC
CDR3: CATGGQVTTQETQYF

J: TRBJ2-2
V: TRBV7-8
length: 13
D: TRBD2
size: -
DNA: TGTGCCAGCAGTTCTTTCCGGGAGGCGGAGCTGTTTTTT
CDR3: CASSSFREAELFF

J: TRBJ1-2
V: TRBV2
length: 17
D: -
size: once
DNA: TGTGCCAGCAGTGATATTGATCCCCGGGTGCCCTTCTATGGCTACACCTTC
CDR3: CASSDIDPRVPFYGYTF

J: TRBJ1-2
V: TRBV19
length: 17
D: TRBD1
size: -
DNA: TGTGCCAGTAGGCGACACAGGGGTGGTGCAGGGGACTATGGCTACACCTTC
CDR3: CASRRHRGGAGDYGYTF

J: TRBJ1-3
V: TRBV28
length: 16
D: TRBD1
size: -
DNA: TGTGCCAGCAGTGTTAGCGGACAGGGCGAAGGAAACACCATATATTTT
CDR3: CASSVSGQGEGNTIYF

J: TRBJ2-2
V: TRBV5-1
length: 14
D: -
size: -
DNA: TGCGCCAGCAGCTTGGTTCGGAACACCGGGGAGCTGTTTTTT
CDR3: CASSLVRNTGELFF

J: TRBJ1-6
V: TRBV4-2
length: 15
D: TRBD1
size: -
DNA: TGTGCCAGCAGCCCCCGGACAGGGGGAAATTCACCCCTCCACTTT
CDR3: CASSPRTGGNSPLHF

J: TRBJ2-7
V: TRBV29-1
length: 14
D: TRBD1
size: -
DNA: TGCAGCGTTATCTCCGGGACAGGGTTTCGAGAGCAGTACTTC
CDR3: CSVISGTGFREQYF

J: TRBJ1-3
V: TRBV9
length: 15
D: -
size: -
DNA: TGTGCCAGCAGCGTAGAGGGGTACTCTGGAAACACCATATATTTT
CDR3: CASSVEGYSGNTIYF

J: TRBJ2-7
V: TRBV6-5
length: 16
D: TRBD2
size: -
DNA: TGTGCCAGCAGTTACTCTATGCGGGGGGACTCCTACGAGCAGTACTTC
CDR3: CASSYSMRGDSYEQYF

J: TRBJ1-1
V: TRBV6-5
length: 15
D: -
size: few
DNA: TGTGCCAGCAGTCCCGTCTACAGTGTTCGCACTGAAGCTTTCTTT
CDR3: CASSPVYSVRTEAFF

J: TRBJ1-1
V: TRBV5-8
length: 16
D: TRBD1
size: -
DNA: TGTGCCAGCAGTATGAGGGACAGGGGGATAGGCACTGAAGCTTTCTTT
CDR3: CASSMRDRGIGTEAFF

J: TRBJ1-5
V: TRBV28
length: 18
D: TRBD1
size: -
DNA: TGTGCCAGCAGTTTGGATCGCGGGACAGGGACTAACAATCAGCCCCAGCATTTT
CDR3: CASSLDRGTGTNNQPQHF

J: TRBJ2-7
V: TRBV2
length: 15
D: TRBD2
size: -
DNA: TGTGCCAGCAGTGAAGGACTAGCGGGAGGAGGAGAGCAGTACTTC
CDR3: CASSEGLAGGGEQYF

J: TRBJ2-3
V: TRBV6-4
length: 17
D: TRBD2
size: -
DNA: TGTGCCAGCAGTGACTCGGTGGCGGGAGTAGGCACAGATACGCAGTATTTT
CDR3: CASSDSVAGVGTDTQYF

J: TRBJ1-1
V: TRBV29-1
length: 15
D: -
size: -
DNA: TGCAGCGTTGAAGATAGGTCGCGGGGGGGCTCTGAAGCTTTCTTT
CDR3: CSVEDRSRGGSEAFF

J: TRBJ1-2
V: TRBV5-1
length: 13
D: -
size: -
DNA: TGCGCCAGCAGCTTAGACAGAAACTATGGCTACACCTTC
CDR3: CASSLDRNYGYTF

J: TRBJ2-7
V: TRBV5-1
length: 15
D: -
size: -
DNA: TGCGCCAGCAGCTCGGGTGGATACTACTCCTACGAGCAGTACTTC
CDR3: CASSSGGYYSYEQYF

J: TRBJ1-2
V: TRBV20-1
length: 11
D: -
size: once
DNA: TGCAGTGGAGAGGATAACTATGGCTACACCTTC
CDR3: CSGEDNYGYTF

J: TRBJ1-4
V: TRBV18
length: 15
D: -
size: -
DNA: TGTGCCAGCCGCCCAGAACCGCGGCAAGGAGGAAAACTGTTTTTT
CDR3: CASRPEPRQGGKLFF

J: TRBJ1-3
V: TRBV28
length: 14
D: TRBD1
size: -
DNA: TGTGCCAGCAGTTCCCGACAGGGAGGAAACACCATATATTTT
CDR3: CASSSRQGGNTIYF

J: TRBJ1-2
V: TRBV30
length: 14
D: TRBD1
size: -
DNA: TGTGCCTGGAGTGTACGGACAGGGTTTAACGGCTACACCTTC
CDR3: CAWSVRTGFNGYTF

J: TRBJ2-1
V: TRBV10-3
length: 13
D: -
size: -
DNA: TGTGCCATCAGTATGGGCCCGCAGACTGAGCAGTTCTTC
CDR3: CAISMGPQTEQFF

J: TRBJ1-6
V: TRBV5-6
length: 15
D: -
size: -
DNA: TGTGCCAGCAGCTCCGGGACAAGAGGTAATTCACCCCTCCACTTT
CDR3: CASSSGTRGNSPLHF

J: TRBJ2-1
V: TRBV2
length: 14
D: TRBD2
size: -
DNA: TGTGCCAGCAAAGAGTGGGGGGGGTACAATGAGCAGTTCTTC
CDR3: CASKEWGGYNEQFF